This note documents a single T cell receptor beta chain sequence. This sample is drawn from a study of T cell responses to AZD1222 COVID-19 vaccine. TCRdb's copy holds only in-frame clones and misses some; the assay was immunoSEQ multiplex PCR. The data hold 100,000 to 150,000 clones, with around 94% observed a single time. Sequencing used peripheral blood, obtained on day 0 of AZD1222 vaccination. The receptor was isolated from an adult in good health.

The CDR3, as DNA: TGTGCCAGCTCATACCGGGGCCTAAATAGCAATCAGCCCCAGCATTTT. It codes for CASSYRGLNSNQPQHF. The V gene is TRBV18, the J gene TRBJ1-5, with D perhaps matching TRBD1 (5 bases). CDR1 is KGHSH and CDR2 is LQKENI in the germline V gene. V was shortened by 5 bases and J by 0 bases, with 14 bases between the two germline ends. This CDR3 comprises 16 residues.